The clone carrying this T cell receptor (beta chain) showed up just a few times. This sample is drawn from a study of blood T cells in healthy people across ages. Together with a sample-barcoded 5' primer, a J-beta primer mix was included in a second PCR lasting about 7 to 11 cycles. TCRdb reprocessed the 5' RACE reads with MiXCR, giving one entry per CDR3 protein. The table has under 800,000 distinct CDR3 sequences, around a fifth seen once. The germline V gene encodes CDR1 LNHNV and CDR2 YYDKDF (reference sequence). The CDR3 covers 15 residues. Trimming removed 0 bases from V and 6 bases from J, with 14 bases in between.

The chain has TRBV15 and TRBJ1-2; D remains unclear. The sequencing input was blood. The origin of this receptor is a man between 65 and 85 years old in good health. CDR3 DNA: TGTGCCACCAGCAGAGATCCTGTAGTTTTACATGGCTACACCTTC. Protein product: CATSRDPVVLHGYTF.